Shown below are 2 T cell receptor beta chains from a single sample sequenced in a study of cytomegalovirus exposure and HLA in healthy donors. Use of 60 Vbeta and 13 Jbeta primers characterized the PCR. Clones were read by immunoSEQ multiplex PCR, and TCRdb kept only the in-frame ones, dropping some. The sample records roughly 170,000 clones, about 86% being singletons. Specimen: PBMCs. The receptor set was obtained from a woman younger than 45 in good health and CMV-seronegative.

The J gene is TRBJ2-3, the V gene TRBV15; 9 nucleotides match TRBD1. The ends lost 2 bases at V and 3 bases at J; junction bases unmatched: 6. CDR3 size: 16 residues. Germline CDR1 and CDR2: LNHNV and YYDKDF (reference sequence). DNA of the CDR3: TGTGCCACCAGCAGACACCCCGGGACAGGGACAGATACGCAGTATTTT. Amino acid sequence: CATSRHPGTGTDTQYF.

This chain uses TRBV28 with TRBJ1-1; 10 bases fit TRBD1. CDR1 and CDR2 (germline): MDHEN, SYDVKM. This CDR3 has 15 amino acids. J was trimmed by 4 bases and V by 6 bases; bases with no gene match: 8. In DNA, the CDR3 is TGTGCCAGCAGGGGAGGACAGGGGGGATCCACTGAAGCTTTCTTT. Its protein is CASRGGQGGSTEAFF.